A selection of T cell receptor beta chains follows, all from one sample in a study of blood T cells in healthy people across ages. Via MiXCR, TCRdb re-called the 5' RACE reads, giving one row per CDR3 protein. The repertoire holds nearly 800,000 distinct CDR3 sequences, just over 55% seen once, with roughly 24% in the top ten. Sequences were obtained from blood. Receptors were obtained from a man aged 40-55 years in good health. The CDR3 runs from the conserved cysteine through the conserved F or W. Each record gives: D gene, J gene, V gene, CDR3 protein. The D gene is left open where the match is weak.

D gene: NA; J gene: TRBJ1-1; V gene: TRBV11-2; CDR3 protein: CASSSRGREAFF
D gene: NA; J gene: TRBJ2-6; V gene: TRBV7-3; CDR3 protein: CASSPPPRTGFNVLTF
D gene: NA; J gene: TRBJ2-1; V gene: TRBV4-3; CDR3 protein: CASSQDLASSYNEQFF
D gene: NA; J gene: NA; V gene: TRBV12-5; CDR3 protein: CASGVDTYYEQYF
D gene: NA; J gene: TRBJ2-1; V gene: TRBV2; CDR3 protein: CASSIGASSYNEQFF
D gene: NA; J gene: NA; V gene: TRBV7-6; CDR3 protein: CASSLRLEETQYF
D gene: NA; J gene: TRBJ2-1; V gene: TRBV9; CDR3 protein: CASSSGLTTNEQFF
D gene: NA; J gene: TRBJ1-3; V gene: TRBV10-3; CDR3 protein: CAISFGGDTIYF
D gene: TRBD2; J gene: TRBJ2-7; V gene: TRBV20-1; CDR3 protein: CSARLAGVSYEQYF
D gene: TRBD2; J gene: TRBJ2-1; V gene: TRBV5-1; CDR3 protein: CASSLLASGRNEQFF
D gene: TRBD1; J gene: TRBJ1-6; V gene: TRBV29-1; CDR3 protein: CSVRTGGDNSPLHF
D gene: NA; J gene: TRBJ2-7; V gene: TRBV2; CDR3 protein: CASSENRDNEQYF
D gene: NA; J gene: TRBJ1-1; V gene: TRBV20-1; CDR3 protein: CSANSPLPRGTEAFF
D gene: TRBD2; J gene: TRBJ2-2; V gene: TRBV7-6; CDR3 protein: CASSLGGKNTGELFF
D gene: TRBD1; J gene: TRBJ1-4; V gene: TRBV14; CDR3 protein: CASSRGQGPATNEKLFF
D gene: NA; J gene: TRBJ2-1; V gene: TRBV24-1; CDR3 protein: CATSDAPRPNEQFF
D gene: NA; J gene: TRBJ2-7; V gene: TRBV10-2; CDR3 protein: CASSDYGRADEQYF
D gene: NA; J gene: TRBJ2-3; V gene: TRBV20-1; CDR3 protein: CSASGETRFVDTQYF
D gene: NA; J gene: TRBJ1-3; V gene: TRBV11-2; CDR3 protein: CASRRPLEGNTIYF
D gene: TRBD1; J gene: TRBJ1-2; V gene: TRBV5-1; CDR3 protein: CASNLRTGDYGYTF
D gene: TRBD1; J gene: TRBJ1-2; V gene: TRBV5-1; CDR3 protein: CASSFFSPGQLNYGYTF
D gene: NA; J gene: TRBJ1-2; V gene: TRBV18; CDR3 protein: CASSPRERGNYTF
D gene: TRBD1; J gene: TRBJ2-2; V gene: TRBV7-2; CDR3 protein: CASKTGGPGELFF
D gene: TRBD2; J gene: TRBJ2-5; V gene: TRBV7-7; CDR3 protein: CASSQGPLAGDSQYF
D gene: NA; J gene: TRBJ1-5; V gene: TRBV20-1; CDR3 protein: CSARAGVGQPQHF
D gene: TRBD1; J gene: TRBJ2-6; V gene: TRBV11-1; CDR3 protein: CASSSEDRGFANVLTF
D gene: NA; J gene: TRBJ2-3; V gene: TRBV2; CDR3 protein: CASNYGTDTQYF
D gene: NA; J gene: TRBJ1-1; V gene: TRBV29-1; CDR3 protein: CSVGDGSEAFF
D gene: NA; J gene: TRBJ2-1; V gene: TRBV28; CDR3 protein: CASSIGLEQFF
D gene: NA; J gene: TRBJ2-7; V gene: TRBV11-3; CDR3 protein: CASIQAQEGEQYF
D gene: NA; J gene: TRBJ2-3; V gene: TRBV5-1; CDR3 protein: CASSLISGVVTDTQYF
D gene: NA; J gene: TRBJ2-7; V gene: TRBV5-1; CDR3 protein: CASRAQPPYEQYF
D gene: TRBD1; J gene: TRBJ2-7; V gene: TRBV6-1; CDR3 protein: CASEQGARYEQYF
D gene: NA; J gene: TRBJ2-1; V gene: TRBV5-1; CDR3 protein: CASSLDESYNEQFF
D gene: TRBD2; J gene: TRBJ2-1; V gene: TRBV4-3; CDR3 protein: CASSQVPQLAGGGEQFF
D gene: NA; J gene: TRBJ1-5; V gene: TRBV28; CDR3 protein: CASSQDSNSNQPQHF
D gene: TRBD1; J gene: TRBJ1-1; V gene: TRBV25-1; CDR3 protein: CASTTGEGTEAFF
D gene: TRBD2; J gene: NA; V gene: TRBV29-1; CDR3 protein: CGVVSGRSYEQYF
D gene: TRBD1; J gene: TRBJ2-7; V gene: TRBV28; CDR3 protein: CASSQPVSDRGPYISYEQYF
D gene: TRBD2; J gene: TRBJ2-5; V gene: TRBV5-1; CDR3 protein: CASSPRLAGEQETQYF
D gene: NA; J gene: TRBJ1-2; V gene: TRBV12-3/TRBV12-4; CDR3 protein: CASSPTGGPYSNGYTF
D gene: TRBD1; J gene: TRBJ2-5; V gene: TRBV7-2; CDR3 protein: CASSRDRESGETQYF
D gene: TRBD2; J gene: TRBJ2-1; V gene: TRBV7-2; CDR3 protein: CASSVGLAGGVQFF
D gene: NA; J gene: TRBJ1-5; V gene: TRBV29-1; CDR3 protein: CSVVLKVPGPTEKFVNQPQHF
D gene: TRBD2; J gene: TRBJ2-3; V gene: TRBV4-2; CDR3 protein: CASSQRGGLAGVTQYF
D gene: TRBD1; J gene: TRBJ2-1; V gene: TRBV11-2; CDR3 protein: CASSPGQGHSSYNEQFF
D gene: NA; J gene: TRBJ2-2; V gene: TRBV14; CDR3 protein: CASSTSTGFGTGELFF
D gene: NA; J gene: TRBJ2-6; V gene: TRBV27; CDR3 protein: CASSLKIWLSGANVLTF
D gene: TRBD1; J gene: TRBJ2-7; V gene: TRBV7-9; CDR3 protein: CASSFLSRTGGFSEQYF
D gene: NA; J gene: TRBJ2-2; V gene: TRBV18; CDR3 protein: CASATGLNTGELFF
D gene: NA; J gene: TRBJ2-1; V gene: TRBV9; CDR3 protein: CASSALGNEQFF
D gene: NA; J gene: TRBJ1-2; V gene: TRBV4-2; CDR3 protein: CASSQVALGQNYGYTF
D gene: TRBD1; J gene: TRBJ2-1; V gene: TRBV29-1; CDR3 protein: CSGRRSGTGTNEQFF
D gene: NA; J gene: TRBJ2-5; V gene: TRBV12-3/TRBV12-4; CDR3 protein: CASSASNQETQYF
D gene: NA; J gene: TRBJ2-3; V gene: TRBV10-3; CDR3 protein: CAISVGVADTQYF